The following is a T cell receptor (beta chain) sequence with its context. This record belongs to a study of CD8 T cells in Susac syndrome. At the level of the study: Clinical remission applied to under ten sequenced Susac syndrome patients, and five or six had active disease. Patients with Susac syndrome were therapy-naive, treated with corticosteroids, or treated with intravenous immunoglobulin alone when blood was collected.

It was with random hexamers that about 0.45 to 1 ug RNA was reverse transcribed. One entry per CDR3 protein results from TCRdb running MiXCR on the immunoSEQ multiplex PCR reads. The repertoire holds more than 100,000 distinct CDR3 sequences, with just under 95% as singletons. After removal of 6 bases from V and 7 bases from J, the junction contained 23 bases not matched to a gene. The CDR3 length is 17 residues. From germline, CDR1 is DFQATT and CDR2 SNEGSKA (reference sequence). The study sequenced TCR beta in blood CD8+ and CD4+ T cells. What was sequenced was CD8+ T cells from PBMCs. V and J are TRBV20-1 and TRBJ2-5; 7 bases match TRBD2. This receptor was identified in a human donor with Susac syndrome. This CDR3 reads CSAPSGGMSRVVGTQYF. The CDR3 bases are TGCAGTGCCCCATCGGGGGGAATGAGTAGGGTGGTGGGGACCCAGTACTTC.